This TCR beta chain derives from a study of T cell responses to AZD1222 COVID-19 vaccine. Clones were read by immunoSEQ multiplex PCR, and TCRdb kept only the in-frame ones, dropping some. There are 89,000 or so clones in the sample; 86% occur only once, and under 9% lies in the top ten. Sample: peripheral blood, taken on day 0 of AZD1222 vaccination. The origin of this receptor is an adult in good health.

DNA of the CDR3: TGTGCCAGCAGCACCCCCCTACTAGCGGGGTCCTACAATGAGCAGTTCTTC. This codes for CASSTPLLAGSYNEQFF. This chain links TRBV9 with TRBJ2-1, with 10 bases that match TRBD2. Germline CDR1 is SGDLS and CDR2 is YYNGEE. This CDR3 spans 17 amino acids. With V trimmed by 4 bases and J by 1 base, 8 bases remained unmatched.